This TCR beta chain was identified in a study of T cell changes during pregnancy in multiple sclerosis (dated by TCRdb to the late 2010s). Looking at the study overall: Changes in the T cell repertoire over the course of pregnancy were examined in this study in women with multiple sclerosis.

In regard to this clone: Its antigen is still unknown. There are no base qualities to consult, and no much larger clone falls within one base.

The protocol used for the library was the immunoSEQ multiplex PCR assay. In TCRdb, the immuneACCESS table is reduced to in-frame sequences with V and J assigned. These tables do not hold every clone; where another copy was compared, an unresolved V gene accounts for under half, and the others remain unexplained. Across this sample there are over 70,000 clones, with around 94% seen only once. About 0.8% of the sample is in the top ten clones. The germline V gene encodes CDR1 KGHSH and CDR2 LQKENI. The cysteine opens and the phenylalanine closes a CDR3 of 15 amino acids. The DNA shown is the 45-base CDR3, in frame from base 1. V was cut back by 3 bases and J by 1 base, leaving a gap of 13 bases between them.

Recombination connected TRBV18 to TRBJ2-7, with a weak D call of TRBD2 (5 bases match). This TCR was sampled from a female donor with multiple sclerosis, enrolled in a pregnancy study. The material sequenced was peripheral blood, taken in the third trimester of pregnancy. The CDR3 corresponds to CASSPIPGVSYEQYF. DNA sequence: TGTGCCAGCTCACCCATTCCCGGGGTTTCCTACGAGCAGTACTTC.